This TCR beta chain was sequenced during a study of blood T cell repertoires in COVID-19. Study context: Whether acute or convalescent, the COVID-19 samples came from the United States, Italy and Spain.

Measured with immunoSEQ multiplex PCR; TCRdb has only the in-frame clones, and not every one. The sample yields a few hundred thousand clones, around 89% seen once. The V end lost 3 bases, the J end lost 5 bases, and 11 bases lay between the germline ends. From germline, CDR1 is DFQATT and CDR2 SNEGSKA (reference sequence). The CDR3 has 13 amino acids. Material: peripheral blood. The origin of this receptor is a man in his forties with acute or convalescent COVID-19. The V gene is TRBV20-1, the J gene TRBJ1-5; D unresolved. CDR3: CSASSREDQPQHF. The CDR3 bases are TGCAGTGCTAGTTCGCGGGAGGATCAGCCCCAGCATTTT.